This TCR beta chain was found in a study of blood T cell repertoires in COVID-19. Study in general: Samples taken during acute and convalescent COVID-19 were collected in the United States, Italy and Spain.

This CDR3 region has 16 residues. The V gene's germline CDR1 is SGHRS and CDR2 YFSETQ. The germline V and J ends were trimmed by 4 bases and 10 bases, with 23 bases remaining between them. Profiling relied on immunoSEQ multiplex PCR, and the TCRdb table lists in-frame clones only, not all of them. The data hold 100,000 to 150,000 clones, with about 70% observed a single time. The rearrangement uses TRBV5-1 and TRBJ1-4, with a tentative D call TRBD1 (5 bases). The sample was peripheral blood. This receptor was taken from a man in his 60s with acute or convalescent COVID-19. This CDR3 reads CASSRSFGGTGGKLFF. In DNA, the CDR3 is TGCGCCAGCAGCAGATCCTTCGGGGGAACTGGGGGAAAACTGTTTTTT.